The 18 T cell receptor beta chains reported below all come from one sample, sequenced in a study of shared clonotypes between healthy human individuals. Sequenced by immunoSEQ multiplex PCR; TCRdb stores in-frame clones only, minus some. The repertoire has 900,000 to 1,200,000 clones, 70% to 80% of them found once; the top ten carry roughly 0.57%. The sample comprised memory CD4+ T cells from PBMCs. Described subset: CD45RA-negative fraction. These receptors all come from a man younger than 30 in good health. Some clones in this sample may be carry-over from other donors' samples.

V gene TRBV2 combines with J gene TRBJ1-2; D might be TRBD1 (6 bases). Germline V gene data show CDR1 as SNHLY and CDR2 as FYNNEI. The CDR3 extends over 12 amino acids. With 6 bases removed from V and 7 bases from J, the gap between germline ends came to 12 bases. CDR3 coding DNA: TGTGCCAGCAGATACACAGGGTCTGGCTACACCTTC. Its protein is CASRYTGSGYTF.

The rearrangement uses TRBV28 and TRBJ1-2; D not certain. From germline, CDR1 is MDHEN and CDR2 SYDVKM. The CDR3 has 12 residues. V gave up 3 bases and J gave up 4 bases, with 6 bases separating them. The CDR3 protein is CASSFVSYGYTF. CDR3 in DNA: TGTGCCAGCAGTTTTGTCAGCTATGGCTACACCTTC.

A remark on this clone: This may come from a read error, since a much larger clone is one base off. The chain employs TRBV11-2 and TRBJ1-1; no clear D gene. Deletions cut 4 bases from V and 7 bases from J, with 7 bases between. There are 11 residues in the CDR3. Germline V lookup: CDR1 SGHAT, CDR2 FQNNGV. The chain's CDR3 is CASSSGLEAFF. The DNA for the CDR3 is TGTGCCAGCAGCTCTGGGCTTGAAGCTTTCTTT.

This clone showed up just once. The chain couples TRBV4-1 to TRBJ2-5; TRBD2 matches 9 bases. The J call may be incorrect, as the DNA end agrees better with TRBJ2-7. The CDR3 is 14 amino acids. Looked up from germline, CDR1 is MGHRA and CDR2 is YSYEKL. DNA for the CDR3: TGCGCCAGCGTAGTACATAGCGGGAGCCACGAGCAGTACTTC. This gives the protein CASVVHSGSHEQYF.

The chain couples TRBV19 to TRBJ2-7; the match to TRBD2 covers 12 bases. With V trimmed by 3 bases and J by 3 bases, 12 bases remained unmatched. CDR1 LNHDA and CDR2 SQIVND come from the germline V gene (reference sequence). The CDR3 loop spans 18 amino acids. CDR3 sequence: CASSIRGPGLAGYYEQYF. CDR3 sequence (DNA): TGTGCCAGTAGTATTAGGGGACCCGGACTAGCGGGATACTACGAGCAGTACTTC.

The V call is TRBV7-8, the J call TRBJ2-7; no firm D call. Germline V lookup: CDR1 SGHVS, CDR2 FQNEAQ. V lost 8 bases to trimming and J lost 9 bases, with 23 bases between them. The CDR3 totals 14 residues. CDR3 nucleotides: TGTGCCAGCGCTAACGTCCAGCGACCCCTTGGGCAGTACTTC. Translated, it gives CASANVQRPLGQYF.

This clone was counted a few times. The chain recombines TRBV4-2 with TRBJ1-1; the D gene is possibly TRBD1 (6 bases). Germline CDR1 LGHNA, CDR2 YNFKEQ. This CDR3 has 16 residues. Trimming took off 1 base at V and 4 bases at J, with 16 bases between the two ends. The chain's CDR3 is CASSQASTGDITEAFF. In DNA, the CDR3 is TGTGCCAGCAGCCAAGCGTCAACCGGGGACATCACTGAAGCTTTCTTT.

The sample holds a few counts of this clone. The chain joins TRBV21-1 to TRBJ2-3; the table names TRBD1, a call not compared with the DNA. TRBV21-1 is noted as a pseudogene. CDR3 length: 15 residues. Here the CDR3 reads CASSKGTGGTDTQYF. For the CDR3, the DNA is TGTGCCAGCAGCAAGGGGACAGGGGGCACAGATACGCAGTATTTT.

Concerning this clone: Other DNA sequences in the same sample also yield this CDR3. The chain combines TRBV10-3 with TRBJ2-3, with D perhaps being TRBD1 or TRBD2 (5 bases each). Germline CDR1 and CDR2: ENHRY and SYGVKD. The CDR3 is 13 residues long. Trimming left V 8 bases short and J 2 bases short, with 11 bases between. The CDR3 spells CAIGGGITDTQYF. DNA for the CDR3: TGTGCCATCGGGGGTGGAATCACAGATACGCAGTATTTT.

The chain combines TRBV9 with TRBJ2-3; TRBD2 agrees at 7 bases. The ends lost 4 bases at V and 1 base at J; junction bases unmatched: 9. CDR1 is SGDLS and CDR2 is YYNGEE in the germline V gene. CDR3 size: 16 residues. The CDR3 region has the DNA TGTGCCAGCAGCCCCCCAGCGGGATCGGGCACAGATACGCAGTATTTT. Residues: CASSPPAGSGTDTQYF.

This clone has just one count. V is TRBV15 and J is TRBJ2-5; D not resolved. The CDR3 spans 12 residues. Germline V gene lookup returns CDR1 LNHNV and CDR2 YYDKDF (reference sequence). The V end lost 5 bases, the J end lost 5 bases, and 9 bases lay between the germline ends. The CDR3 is CATSLGPETQYF. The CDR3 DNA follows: TGTGCCACCAGCCTCGGGCCCGAGACCCAGTACTTC.

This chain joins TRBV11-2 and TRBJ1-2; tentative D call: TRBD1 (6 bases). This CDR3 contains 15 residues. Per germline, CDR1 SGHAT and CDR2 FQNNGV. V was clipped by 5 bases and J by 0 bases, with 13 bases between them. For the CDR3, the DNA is TGTGCCAGCAGCCTAAACAGGGCAGCTAACTATGGCTACACCTTC. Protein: CASSLNRAANYGYTF.

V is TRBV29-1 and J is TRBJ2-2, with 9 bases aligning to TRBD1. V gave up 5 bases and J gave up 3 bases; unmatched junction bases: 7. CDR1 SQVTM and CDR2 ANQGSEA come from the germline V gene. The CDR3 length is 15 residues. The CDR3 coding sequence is TGCAGCGTTCTCGTACAGGGGGCTTACACCGGGGAGCTGTTTTTT. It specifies CSVLVQGAYTGELFF.

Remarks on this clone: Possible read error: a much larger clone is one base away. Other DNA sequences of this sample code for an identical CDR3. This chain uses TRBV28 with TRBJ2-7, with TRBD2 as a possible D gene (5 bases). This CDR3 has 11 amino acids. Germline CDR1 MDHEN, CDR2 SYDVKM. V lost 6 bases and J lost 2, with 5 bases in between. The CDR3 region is CASSGAYEQYF. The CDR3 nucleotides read TGTGCCAGCAGCGGGGCCTACGAGCAGTACTTC.

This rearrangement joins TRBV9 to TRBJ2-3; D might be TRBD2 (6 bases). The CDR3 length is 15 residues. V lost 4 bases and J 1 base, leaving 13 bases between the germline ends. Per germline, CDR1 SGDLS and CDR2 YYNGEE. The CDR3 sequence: CASSPQGLRTDTQYF. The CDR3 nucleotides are TGTGCCAGCAGCCCTCAGGGACTTCGCACAGATACGCAGTATTTT.

CDR3 in DNA: TGTGCCAGCAGCTCGCTAGCGTCTGGAAACACCATATATTTT. It codes for CASSSLASGNTIYF. This sequence joins TRBV7-2 and TRBJ1-3; D unclear. Germline CDR1 is SGHTA and CDR2 is FQGNSA. V dropped 4 bases and J dropped 1 base, with 8 bases sitting between them. CDR3 length equals 14 residues.

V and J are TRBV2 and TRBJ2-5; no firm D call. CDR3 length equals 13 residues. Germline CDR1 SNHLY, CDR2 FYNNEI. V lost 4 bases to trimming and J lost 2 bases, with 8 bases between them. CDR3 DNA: TGTGCCAGCAGTGGGGGTCCTCAAGAGACCCAGTACTTC. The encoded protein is CASSGGPQETQYF. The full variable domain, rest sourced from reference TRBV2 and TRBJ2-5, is EPEVTQTPSHQVTQMGQEVILRCVPISNHLYFYWYRQILGQKVEFLVSFYNNEISEKSEIFDDQFSVERPDGSNFTLKIRSTKLEDSAMYFCASSGGPQETQYFGPGTRLLVL.

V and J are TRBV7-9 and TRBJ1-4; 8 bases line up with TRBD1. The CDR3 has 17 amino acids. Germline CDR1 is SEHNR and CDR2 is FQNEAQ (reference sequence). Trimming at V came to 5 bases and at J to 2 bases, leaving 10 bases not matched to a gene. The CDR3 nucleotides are TGTGCCAGCAGCGAGGACAGGGAGTCGCGGACTAATGAAAAACTGTTTTTT. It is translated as CASSEDRESRTNEKLFF.